The T cell receptor beta chain under discussion was sequenced for a study of cytomegalovirus exposure and HLA in healthy donors. Across the study: Within the Caucasian-associated ancestry cluster were 81% of the approximately 400 genotyped donors. Notes on the study in general: Later analysis identified a missense DCLRE1C variant that was linked to TCR beta V- and J-gene trimming. What a later analysis reportedly showed was that an Asian-associated ancestry cluster had fewer N-insertions than the roughly 700-donor mean.

V gave up 0 bases and J gave up 5 bases, with 12 bases separating them. The CDR3 totals 15 residues. The V gene's germline CDR1 is SGHRS and CDR2 YFSETQ. Use of 60 Vbeta and 13 Jbeta primers characterized the PCR. Profiled with immunoSEQ multiplex PCR; TCRdb holds only in-frame clones, not every one. The sample has tens of thousands of clones; about 78% are singletons. Comments on this clone: Its cognate antigen is unknown.

This receptor was obtained from a woman between 40 and 55 years old in good health and CMV-seropositive. The chain joins TRBV5-1 to TRBJ1-5; D possibly corresponds to TRBD1 (5 bases). The sample was PBMCs. The CDR3 sequence is CASSLVAGSYQPQHF. CDR3 nucleotides: TGCGCCAGCAGCTTGGTTGCAGGGTCTTATCAGCCCCAGCATTTT.